A single sample is the source of the 22 T cell receptor beta chains below, sequenced in a study of cytomegalovirus exposure and HLA in healthy donors. This table comes from immunoSEQ multiplex PCR, and its TCRdb copy is limited to in-frame clones, with some not included. The top ten clones hold approximately 30% of a sample with about 130,000 clones, almost 85% of them seen once. The material sequenced was PBMCs. The receptor source for this set is a man aged 30-40 years in good health and CMV-seropositive.

The chain recombines TRBV18 with TRBJ1-1, with D perhaps matching TRBD1 (6 bases). The germline gives CDR1 KGHSH, CDR2 LQKENI. The CDR3 length is 16 residues. Trimming took 2 bases from V and 1 from J, leaving 14 bases between them. CDR3 bases: TGTGCCAGCTCACCAGGGCCAGGGGTGGGGAACACTGAAGCTTTCTTT. This codes for CASSPGPGVGNTEAFF.

The gene calls are TRBV10-3 and TRBJ1-1; weak D call: TRBD1 (6 bases). Per the germline V gene, CDR1 is ENHRY and CDR2 is SYGVKD. This CDR3 contains 16 residues. Trimming shortened V by 0 bases and J by 4 bases, and 15 bases separated the two germline ends. The CDR3: CAISESNRASVTEAFF. CDR3 nucleotide sequence: TGTGCCATCAGTGAGTCGAACAGGGCCTCGGTCACTGAAGCTTTCTTT.

The chain employs TRBV18 and TRBJ1-2; no clear D. The CDR3 extends over 14 amino acids. Per germline, CDR1 KGHSH and CDR2 LQKENI. The V end was cut by 6 bases, the J end by 3 bases, with 14 bases between. CDR3 nucleotide sequence: TGTGCCAGCTCCCTTGGAGGGTTCGACTATGGCTACACCTTC. Protein product: CASSLGGFDYGYTF.

The J gene is TRBJ1-6, the V gene TRBV10-3; TRBD1 aligns across 8 bases. CDR1 and CDR2 from the germline V gene are ENHRY and SYGVKD. Unmatched junction bases numbered 8, after V lost 0 bases and J lost 7 bases. The CDR3 totals 17 residues. The CDR3 loop is CAISESTAGGRNSPLHF. Written as DNA, the CDR3 is TGTGCCATCAGTGAGTCGACGGCAGGGGGCAGGAATTCACCCCTCCACTTT.

V usage is TRBV11-2 and J usage is TRBJ1-1; D uncertain. This CDR3 contains 13 residues. Per germline, CDR1 SGHAT and CDR2 FQNNGV. Trimming cost V 0 bases and J 0 bases, with 2 bases left between them. This chain's CDR3 is CASSLDMNTEAFF. The DNA for the CDR3 is TGTGCCAGCAGCTTAGACATGAACACTGAAGCTTTCTTT.

The sample holds a few counts of this clone. V is TRBV9 and J is TRBJ2-5; no reliable D call. The CDR3 extends over 14 amino acids. V gave up 4 bases and J gave up 1 base, with 11 bases separating them. Germline values: CDR1 SGDLS, CDR2 YYNGEE. Here the CDR3 reads CASSPSWAQETQYF. In DNA, the CDR3 is TGTGCCAGCAGCCCGTCGTGGGCCCAAGAGACCCAGTACTTC.

The chain combines TRBV6-6 with TRBJ2-4; possibly TRBD1 for D (5 bases). Germline V gives CDR1 MNHNY, CDR2 SVGAGI (reference sequence). V was pared by 6 bases and J by 2 bases, with 17 bases between. The CDR3 runs to 16 residues. CDR3 in DNA: TGTGCCAGCAGCCAACCTACAGGCCCTACCAAAAACATTCAGTACTTC. Translating gives CASSQPTGPTKNIQYF.

V usage is TRBV5-8 and J usage is TRBJ2-1; D is possibly TRBD1 (6 bases). The CDR3 contains 16 residues. V lost 2 bases to trimming and J lost 3 bases, with 15 bases between them. The germline V gene has CDR1 SGHTS and CDR2 YDEGEE. The CDR3 DNA follows: TGTGCCAGCAGCTTTTACCGGGACACGCGCTACAATGAGCAGTTCTTC. Its protein product is CASSFYRDTRYNEQFF.

The gene calls are TRBV6-5 and TRBJ1-5; D perhaps matches TRBD1 (6 bases). Germline V gene lookup returns CDR1 MNHEY and CDR2 SVGAGI. The V end lost 7 bases, the J end lost 9 bases, and 19 bases lay between the germline ends. This CDR3 spans 14 amino acids. In DNA form, the CDR3 reads TGTGCCAGCAATGGGGGCCCCATTTCCGGGCCCCAGCATTTT. Residues: CASNGGPISGPQHF.

CDR3 amino acids: CASKLEGMSTEAFF. The CDR3 nucleotides read TGCGCCAGCAAACTTGAGGGCATGAGCACTGAAGCTTTCTTT. The J gene is TRBJ1-1, the V gene TRBV5-1; no clear D. This CDR3 comprises 14 residues. Looked up from germline, CDR1 is SGHRS and CDR2 is YFSETQ. The germline V and J ends were trimmed by 6 bases and 4 bases, with 16 bases remaining between them. Using reference TRBV5-1 and TRBJ1-1 for the parts outside the CDR3, the full variable domain is KAGVTQTPRYLIKTRGQQVTLSCSPISGHRSVSWYQQTPGQGLQFLFEYFSETQRNKGNFPGRFSGRQFSNSRSEMNVSTLELGDSALYLCASKLEGMSTEAFFGQGTRLTVV.

The J gene is TRBJ2-1, the V gene TRBV15, with 8 bases fitting TRBD1. After removal of 5 bases from V and 6 bases from J, the junction contained 15 bases not matched to a gene. Germline CDR1 is LNHNV and CDR2 is YYDKDF (reference sequence). CDR3 length equals 17 residues. CDR3 sequence (DNA): TGTGCCACCAGCCCGCGCCAGCACGGGACAGGAGGCAATGAGCAGTTCTTC. This encodes CATSPRQHGTGGNEQFF.

This clone was detected a few times. CDR3 loop: CASSLDPGSYEQYF. CDR3 coding DNA: TGCGCCAGCAGCTTGGACCCCGGCTCCTACGAGCAGTACTTC. This chain connects TRBV5-1 to TRBJ2-7, with D hard to call. The length of the CDR3 is 14 residues. CDR1 is SGHRS and CDR2 is YFSETQ in the germline V gene. The V gene lost 0 bases and the J gene lost 0 bases, with 7 bases spanning the gap.

The sample holds a few counts of this clone. V and J are TRBV7-8 and TRBJ1-1; TRBD1 might be the D (6 bases). CDR1 SGHVS and CDR2 FQNEAQ come from the germline V gene. Trimming shortened V by 5 bases and J by 4 bases, and 14 bases separated the two germline ends. The CDR3 spans 14 residues. The CDR3 region is CASSGREGGTEAFF. CDR3 DNA sequence: TGTGCCAGCAGCGGACGGGAGGGGGGCACTGAAGCTTTCTTT.

CDR3 residues: CATTVNYGYTF. The CDR3 bases are TGTGCCACAACAGTTAACTATGGCTACACCTTC. This chain joins TRBV30 and TRBJ1-2; no definite D call. The CDR3 totals 11 residues. CDR1 GTSNPN and CDR2 SVGIG come from the germline V gene (reference sequence). The V end was cut by 8 bases, the J end by 1 base, with 8 bases between.

The chain couples TRBV11-2 to TRBJ1-2; D not resolved. This CDR3 comprises 14 residues. The V and J ends lost 1 base and 2 bases respectively, with 8 bases between them. The germline V gene encodes CDR1 SGHAT and CDR2 FQNNGV. The CDR3 is CASSLASINYGYTF. In nucleotides, the CDR3 is TGTGCCAGCAGCTTAGCATCTATAAACTATGGCTACACCTTC.

This chain uses TRBV7-8 with TRBJ2-1; 8 bases map to TRBD2. The CDR3 runs 15 residues. The trim removed 5 bases at V and 1 base at J, leaving 4 bases unmatched. CDR1 and CDR2 from the germline V gene are SGHVS and FQNEAQ. The CDR3 sequence: CASSPGGSSYNEQFF. The CDR3 DNA sequence: TGTGCCAGCAGCCCGGGGGGGTCGTCCTACAATGAGCAGTTCTTC.

The sample holds one count of this clone. The chain is built from TRBV27 and TRBJ1-1; TRBD1 might be the D (6 bases). Trimming stripped 5 bases from V and 3 bases from J, with 10 bases between. Per the germline V gene, CDR1 is MNHEY and CDR2 is SMNVEV (reference sequence). The CDR3 length is 13 residues. The CDR3 protein is CASSVTGYTEAFF. The DNA for the CDR3 is TGTGCCAGCAGTGTCACAGGGTACACTGAAGCTTTCTTT.

This clone was seen just once. This chain joins TRBV11-2 and TRBJ2-2; the D gene is possibly TRBD1 (6 bases). CDR1 and CDR2 (germline): SGHAT, FQNNGV. The ends were cut back, 2 bases at V and 0 bases at J, with 7 bases in the middle. This CDR3 region has 15 residues. CDR3 DNA: TGTGCCAGCAGCTTACGGGACACGAACACCGGGGAGCTGTTTTTT. Residues: CASSLRDTNTGELFF.

The chain carries TRBV7-8 and TRBJ1-5; D unresolved. Trimming pared 2 bases from V and 4 bases from J, leaving 18 bases between. In germline, CDR1 is SGHVS, CDR2 FQNEAQ. This CDR3 is built from 17 residues. The CDR3 DNA follows: TGTGCCAGCAGCTTATTGGAGGGCCAGCTTCGTAATCAGCCCCAGCATTTT. It is translated as CASSLLEGQLRNQPQHF.

This clone was seen only once. The genes are TRBV7-8 and TRBJ2-7; a weak D match, TRBD2 (6 bases). This CDR3 spans 15 amino acids. Per germline, CDR1 SGHVS and CDR2 FQNEAQ. V lost 3 bases, J lost 0 bases, and 12 bases lay in between. CDR3 in amino acids: CASSFASGRSYEQYF. DNA for the CDR3: TGTGCCAGCAGCTTTGCCAGCGGGCGCTCCTACGAGCAGTACTTC. The full variable domain, with the rest looked up from reference TRBV7-8 and TRBJ2-7, is GAGVSQSPRYKVAKRGQDVALRCDPISGHVSLFWYQQALGQGPEFLTYFQNEAQLDKSGLPSDRFFAERPEGSVSTLKIQRTQQEDSAVYLCASSFASGRSYEQYFGPGTRLTVT.

The rearrangement uses TRBV6-6 and TRBJ1-2, with TRBD1 identical over 7 bases. The CDR3 contains 15 residues. Germline trimming cut 0 bases from V and 4 bases from J; bases unmatched to any gene: 5. Germline V gene sequence: CDR1 MNHNY, CDR2 SVGAGI (reference sequence). CDR3 DNA sequence: TGTGCCAGCAGTTACTCGGGACAGAACCGCTATGGCTACACCTTC. Its translation is CASSYSGQNRYGYTF.

The sample holds many counts of this clone. V usage is TRBV6-4 and J usage is TRBJ2-3, with 10 bases lining up with TRBD2. The germline CDR1 and CDR2 sequences are MRHNA and SNTAGT. The V and J ends lost 2 bases and 4 bases, in that order; junction bases with no gene match: 0. The length of the CDR3 is 14 residues. For the CDR3, the DNA is TGTGCCAGCAGTGACAGCGGGGGGGCAGATACGCAGTATTTT. Residues: CASSDSGGADTQYF.